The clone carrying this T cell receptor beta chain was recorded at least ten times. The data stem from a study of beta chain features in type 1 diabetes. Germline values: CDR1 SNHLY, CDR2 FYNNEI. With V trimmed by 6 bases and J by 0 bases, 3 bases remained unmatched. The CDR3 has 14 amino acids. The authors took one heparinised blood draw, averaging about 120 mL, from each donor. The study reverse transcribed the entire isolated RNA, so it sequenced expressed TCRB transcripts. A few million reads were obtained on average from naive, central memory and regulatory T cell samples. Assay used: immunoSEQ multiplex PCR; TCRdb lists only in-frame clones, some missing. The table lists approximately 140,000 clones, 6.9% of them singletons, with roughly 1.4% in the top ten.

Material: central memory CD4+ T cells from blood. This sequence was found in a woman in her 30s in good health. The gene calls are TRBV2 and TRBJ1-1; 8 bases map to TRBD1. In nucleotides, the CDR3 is TGTGCCAGCAGGAAACAGGGGGTGAACACTGAAGCTTTCTTT. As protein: CASRKQGVNTEAFF. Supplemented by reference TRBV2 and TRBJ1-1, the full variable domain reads EPEVTQTPSHQVTQMGQEVILRCVPISNHLYFYWYRQILGQKVEFLVSFYNNEISEKSEIFDDQFSVERPDGSNFTLKIRSTKLEDSAMYFCASRKQGVNTEAFFGQGTRLTVV.